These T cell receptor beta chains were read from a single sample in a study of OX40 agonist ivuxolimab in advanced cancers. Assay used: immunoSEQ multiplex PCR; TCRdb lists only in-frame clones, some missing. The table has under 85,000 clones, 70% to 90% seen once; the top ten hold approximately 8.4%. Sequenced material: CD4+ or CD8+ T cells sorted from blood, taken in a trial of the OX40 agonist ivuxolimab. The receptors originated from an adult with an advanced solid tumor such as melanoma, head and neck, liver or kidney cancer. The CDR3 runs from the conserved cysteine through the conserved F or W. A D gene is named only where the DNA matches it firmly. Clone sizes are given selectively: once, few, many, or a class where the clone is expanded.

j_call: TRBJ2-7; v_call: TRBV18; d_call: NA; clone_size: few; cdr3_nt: TGTGCCAGCTCACCTGAGACTACCAGCTCCTACGAGCAGTACTTC; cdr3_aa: CASSPETTSSYEQYF
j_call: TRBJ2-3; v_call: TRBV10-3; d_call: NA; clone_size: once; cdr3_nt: TGTGCCGCCAAGATTCGACAGAGCACAGATACGCAGTATTTT; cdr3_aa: CAAKIRQSTDTQYF
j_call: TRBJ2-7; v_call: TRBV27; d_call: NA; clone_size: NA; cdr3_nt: TGTGCCAGCTCAAGGGGGGCAGGGGGATACTACGAGCAGTACTTC; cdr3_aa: CASSRGAGGYYEQYF
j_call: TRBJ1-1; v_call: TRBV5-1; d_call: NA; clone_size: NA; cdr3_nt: TGCGCCAGCAGCTTGCGATCTGACACTGAAGCTTTCTTT; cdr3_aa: CASSLRSDTEAFF
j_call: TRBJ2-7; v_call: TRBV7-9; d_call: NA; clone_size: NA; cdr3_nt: TGTGCCAGCAGCTTAGCAGGTTCGCAATACGCTTATATTGTGCAGTACTTC; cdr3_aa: CASSLAGSQYAYIVQYF
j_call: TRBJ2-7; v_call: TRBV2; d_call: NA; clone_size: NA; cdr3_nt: TGTGCCAGCAGTGATTACGAACAGGGACCCTACGAGCAGTACTTC; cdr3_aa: CASSDYEQGPYEQYF
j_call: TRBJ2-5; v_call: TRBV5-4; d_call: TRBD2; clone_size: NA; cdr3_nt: TGTGCCAGCAGCAGCCGGGGAGGGGCCCAAGAGACCCAGTACTTC; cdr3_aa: CASSSRGGAQETQYF
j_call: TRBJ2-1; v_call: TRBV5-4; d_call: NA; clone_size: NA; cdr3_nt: TGTGCCAGCAGCTTGCGTTCCCAAGCCAATGAGCAGTTCTTC; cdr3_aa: CASSLRSQANEQFF
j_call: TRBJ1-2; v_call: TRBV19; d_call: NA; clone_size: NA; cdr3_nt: TGTGCCAGTAGTATAGAGGGGACAAGAGCTAACTATGGCTACACCTTC; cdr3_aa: CASSIEGTRANYGYTF
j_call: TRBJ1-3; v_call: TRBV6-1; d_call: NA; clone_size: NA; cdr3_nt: TGTGCCAGCAGTGAAGTAGGGGGTTACTCTGGAAACACCATATATTTT; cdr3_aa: CASSEVGGYSGNTIYF
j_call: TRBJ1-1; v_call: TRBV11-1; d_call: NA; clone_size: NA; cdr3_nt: TGTGCCAGCAGCTCGGTAGGTATCGCCAACACTGAAGCTTTCTTT; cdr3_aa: CASSSVGIANTEAFF
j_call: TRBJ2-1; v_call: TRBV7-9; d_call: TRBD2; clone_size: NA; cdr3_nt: TGTGCCAGCAGCCGTAGCGGGGGGGACAATGAGCAGTTCTTC; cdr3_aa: CASSRSGGDNEQFF
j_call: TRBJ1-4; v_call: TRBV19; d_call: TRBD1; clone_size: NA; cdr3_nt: TGTGCCAGTAGTCCAACAGGGGGCGGCGAAAAACTGTTTTTT; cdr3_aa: CASSPTGGGEKLFF
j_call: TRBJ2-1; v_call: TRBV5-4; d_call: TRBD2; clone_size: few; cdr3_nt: TGTGCCAGCAGCCCCGGACTAGCGGAGTACAATGAGCAGTTCTTC; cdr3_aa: CASSPGLAEYNEQFF
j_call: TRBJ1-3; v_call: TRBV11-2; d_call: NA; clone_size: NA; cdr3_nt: TGTGCCAGCAGCTTAGGGGCGGGGGTCTCTGGAAACACCATATATTTT; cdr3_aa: CASSLGAGVSGNTIYF
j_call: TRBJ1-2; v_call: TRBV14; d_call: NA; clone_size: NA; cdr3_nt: TGTGCCAGCAGCCAAGATCGGTCCTTAGTAGGCTACACCTTC; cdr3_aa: CASSQDRSLVGYTF
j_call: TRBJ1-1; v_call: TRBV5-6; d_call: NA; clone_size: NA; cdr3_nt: TGTGCCAGCAGCTTCTTGGGTCGCACTGAAGCTTTCTTT; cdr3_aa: CASSFLGRTEAFF
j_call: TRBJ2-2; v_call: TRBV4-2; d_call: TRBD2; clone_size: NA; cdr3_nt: TGTGCCAGCAGTCAGCCGGGAGGTAACACCGGGGAGCTGTTTTTT; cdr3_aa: CASSQPGGNTGELFF
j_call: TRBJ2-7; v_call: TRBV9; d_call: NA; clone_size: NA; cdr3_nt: TGTGCCAGCAGCGTAGCTGGCGGGAACTACGAGCAGTACTTC; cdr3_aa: CASSVAGGNYEQYF
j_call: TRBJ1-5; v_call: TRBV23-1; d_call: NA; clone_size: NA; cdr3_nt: TGCGCCAGCAGTCAATCAGGTCAGCCCCAGCATTTT; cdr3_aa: CASSQSGQPQHF
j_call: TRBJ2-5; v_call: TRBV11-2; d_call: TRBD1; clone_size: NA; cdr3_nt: TGTGCCAGCAGCCTCGGACAGGGATGGGAAGAGACCCAGTACTTC; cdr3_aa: CASSLGQGWEETQYF
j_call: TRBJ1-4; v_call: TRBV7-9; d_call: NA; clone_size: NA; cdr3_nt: TGTGCCAGCAGCTTGTCCAGGTCGGATGAAAAACTGTTTTTT; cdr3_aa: CASSLSRSDEKLFF
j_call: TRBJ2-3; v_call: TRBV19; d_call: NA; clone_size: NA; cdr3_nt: TGTGCCAGTAGCTTCGGAGATACGCAGTATTTT; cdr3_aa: CASSFGDTQYF
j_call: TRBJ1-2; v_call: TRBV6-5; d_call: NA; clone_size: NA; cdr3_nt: TGTGCCAGCAGTGCACCCAGGGCGACAGCCACCTACACCTTC; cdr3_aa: CASSAPRATATYTF
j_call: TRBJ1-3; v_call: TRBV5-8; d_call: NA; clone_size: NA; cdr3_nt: TGTGCCAGCAGCTTGGGAAGGCTCTCTGGAAACACCATATATTTT; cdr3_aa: CASSLGRLSGNTIYF
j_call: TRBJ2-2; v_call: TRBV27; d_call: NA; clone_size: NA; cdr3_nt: TGTGCCAGCAGCTACACCGGGGAGCTGTTTTTT; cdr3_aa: CASSYTGELFF
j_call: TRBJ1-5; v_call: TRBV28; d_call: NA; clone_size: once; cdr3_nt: TGTGCCAGCAGTTTAGTAGTTTTGGGCAATCAGCCCCAGCATTTT; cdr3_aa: CASSLVVLGNQPQHF
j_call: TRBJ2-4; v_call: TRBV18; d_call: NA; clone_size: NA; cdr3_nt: TGTGCCAGCTCACCACCTAAAGAGCTGATCGGCCACATTCAGTACTTC; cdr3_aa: CASSPPKELIGHIQYF
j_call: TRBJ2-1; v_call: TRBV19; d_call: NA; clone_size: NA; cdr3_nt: TGTGCCAGTAGTATTTTAGGGCAGGTGCACTCCTACAATGAGCAGTTCTTC; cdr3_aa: CASSILGQVHSYNEQFF
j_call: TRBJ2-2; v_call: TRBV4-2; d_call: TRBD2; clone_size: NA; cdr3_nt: TGTGCCAGCAGCTTGGGCGGGAGCACCACCGGGGAGCTGTTTTTT; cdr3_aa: CASSLGGSTTGELFF
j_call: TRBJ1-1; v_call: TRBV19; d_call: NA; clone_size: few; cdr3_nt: TGTGCCAGTACGATCTGGCAGGGAGGCACTGAAGCTTTCTTT; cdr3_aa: CASTIWQGGTEAFF
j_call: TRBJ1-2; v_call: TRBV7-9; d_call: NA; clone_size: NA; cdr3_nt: TGTGCCAGCAGCTTACCCCGCGGGGCGACCTTC; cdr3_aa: CASSLPRGATF
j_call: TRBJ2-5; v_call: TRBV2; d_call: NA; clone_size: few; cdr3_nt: TGTGCCAGCAGGAACCTGAAAGAGACCCAGTACTTC; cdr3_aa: CASRNLKETQYF
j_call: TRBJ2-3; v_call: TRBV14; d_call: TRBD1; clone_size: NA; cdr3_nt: TGTGCCAGCAGCCCGGGACAGGGATCTCCAATAAGGGGGACGCAGTATTTT; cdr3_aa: CASSPGQGSPIRGTQYF
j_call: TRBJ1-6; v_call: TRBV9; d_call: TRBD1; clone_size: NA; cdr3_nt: TGTGCCAGCAGCGGTCGGACAGGGAATTCACCCCTCCACTTT; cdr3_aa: CASSGRTGNSPLHF
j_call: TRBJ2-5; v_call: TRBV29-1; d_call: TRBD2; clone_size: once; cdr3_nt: TGCAGCGTCCAGGGGAGCGGGGGCCCCCGAGGGGAGACCCAGTACTTC; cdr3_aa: CSVQGSGGPRGETQYF
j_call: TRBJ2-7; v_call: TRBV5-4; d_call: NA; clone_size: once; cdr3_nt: TGTGCCAGCAGCTTGGGACAGGCGTACGCCTACGAGCAGTACTTC; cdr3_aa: CASSLGQAYAYEQYF
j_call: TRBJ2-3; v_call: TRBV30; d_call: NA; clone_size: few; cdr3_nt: TGTGCCTGGAGTAAGGGTACGCAGTATTTT; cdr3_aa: CAWSKGTQYF
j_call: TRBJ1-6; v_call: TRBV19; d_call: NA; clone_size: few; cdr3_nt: TGTGCCAGTAGCCCATTATCCCTGGGGTCACCCCTCCACTTT; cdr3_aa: CASSPLSLGSPLHF
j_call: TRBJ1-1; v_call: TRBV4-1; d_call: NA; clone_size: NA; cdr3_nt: TGCGCCAGCAGCCAAGCCCGGCCTACGCGGACTGAAGCTTTCTTT; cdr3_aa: CASSQARPTRTEAFF
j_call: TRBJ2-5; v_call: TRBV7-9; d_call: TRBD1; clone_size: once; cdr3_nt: TGTGCCAGCAGCCTAGGGACAGGGAGAGAGACCCAGTACTTC; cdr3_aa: CASSLGTGRETQYF
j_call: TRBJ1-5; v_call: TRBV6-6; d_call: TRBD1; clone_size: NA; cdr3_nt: TGTGCCAGCAGTCCCGGGACAGTCGTTCCTCAGCCCCAGCATTTT; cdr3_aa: CASSPGTVVPQPQHF
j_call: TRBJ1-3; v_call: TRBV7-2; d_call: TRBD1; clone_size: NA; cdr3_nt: TGTGCCAGCAGCTTACTCAGGACAGGAGGAAACACCATATATTTT; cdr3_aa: CASSLLRTGGNTIYF
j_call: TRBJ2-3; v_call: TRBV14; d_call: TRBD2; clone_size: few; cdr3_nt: TGTGCCAGCAGCCAGCGGACTAGCGGTGCAGATACGCAGTATTTT; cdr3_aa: CASSQRTSGADTQYF
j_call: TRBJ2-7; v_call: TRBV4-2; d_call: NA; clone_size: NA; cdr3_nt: TGTGCCAGCAGCTTAGTGGGGGGCTACGAGCAGTACTTC; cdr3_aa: CASSLVGGYEQYF
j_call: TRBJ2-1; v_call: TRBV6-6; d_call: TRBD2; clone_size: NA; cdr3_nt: TGTGCCAGCAGCCTGGGACTAGCGGGAGGTCACAATGAGCAGTTCTTC; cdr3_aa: CASSLGLAGGHNEQFF
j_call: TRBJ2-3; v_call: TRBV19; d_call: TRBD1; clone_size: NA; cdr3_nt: TGTGCCAGTAGTATCAGAGACAGGGGGTGGGATACGCAGTATTTT; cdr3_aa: CASSIRDRGWDTQYF
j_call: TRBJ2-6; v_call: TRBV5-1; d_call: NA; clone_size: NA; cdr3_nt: TGCGCCAGCAGCCCTTTGGGTCCTGGGGCCAACGTCCTGACTTTC; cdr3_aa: CASSPLGPGANVLTF